The entry below describes one TCR beta chain. Its target is unknown. Patients sequenced had flow cytometry evidence of CD8+CD57+ cell expansion. This sample stems from a study of CD8+CD57+ T cells in acquired aplastic anemia. V gave up 6 bases and J gave up 6 bases, with 14 bases separating them. The length of the CDR3 is 14 residues. CDR1 and CDR2 from the germline V gene are ENHRY and SYGVKD. The study profiled TCR beta VDJ and CDR3 using genomic DNA as template. TCRdb re-called the reads with MiXCR, one entry per CDR3 protein. The sample consists of roughly 180,000 distinct CDR3 sequences, around 60% of them appearing once. Study-wide points: Patients and healthy controls showed no significant CD8+ Simpson's diversity difference. Patients and controls turned out to have 25 to 35 CD8+ CDR3 sequences in common.

The TCR was taken from a human donor with aplastic anemia. The sequenced sample was sorted CD4+, CD8+, or CD8+CD57+ T cells (not recorded which) from PBMCs. The chain links TRBV10-3 to TRBJ1-4; possible D gene TRBD1, 6 bases. The CDR3 nucleotides are TGTGCCATCAGCCAGGGGATGGGGGATGAAAAACTGTTTTTT. This sequence encodes CAISQGMGDEKLFF.